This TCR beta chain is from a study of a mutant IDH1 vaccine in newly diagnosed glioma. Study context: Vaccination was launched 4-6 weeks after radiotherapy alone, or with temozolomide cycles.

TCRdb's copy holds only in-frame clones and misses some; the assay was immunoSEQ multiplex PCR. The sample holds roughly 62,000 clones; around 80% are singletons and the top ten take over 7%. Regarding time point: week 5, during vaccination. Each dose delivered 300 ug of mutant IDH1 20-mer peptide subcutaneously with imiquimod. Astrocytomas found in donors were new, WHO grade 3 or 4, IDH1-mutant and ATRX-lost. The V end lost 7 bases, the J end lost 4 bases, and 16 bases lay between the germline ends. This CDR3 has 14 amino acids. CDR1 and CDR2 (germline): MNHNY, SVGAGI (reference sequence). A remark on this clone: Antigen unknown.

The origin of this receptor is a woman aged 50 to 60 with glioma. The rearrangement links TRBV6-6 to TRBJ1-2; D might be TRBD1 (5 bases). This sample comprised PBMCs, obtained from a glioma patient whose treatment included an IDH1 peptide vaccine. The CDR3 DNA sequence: TGTGCCAGCAAAACTATAGACAGACTCTATGGCTACACCTTC. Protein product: CASKTIDRLYGYTF.